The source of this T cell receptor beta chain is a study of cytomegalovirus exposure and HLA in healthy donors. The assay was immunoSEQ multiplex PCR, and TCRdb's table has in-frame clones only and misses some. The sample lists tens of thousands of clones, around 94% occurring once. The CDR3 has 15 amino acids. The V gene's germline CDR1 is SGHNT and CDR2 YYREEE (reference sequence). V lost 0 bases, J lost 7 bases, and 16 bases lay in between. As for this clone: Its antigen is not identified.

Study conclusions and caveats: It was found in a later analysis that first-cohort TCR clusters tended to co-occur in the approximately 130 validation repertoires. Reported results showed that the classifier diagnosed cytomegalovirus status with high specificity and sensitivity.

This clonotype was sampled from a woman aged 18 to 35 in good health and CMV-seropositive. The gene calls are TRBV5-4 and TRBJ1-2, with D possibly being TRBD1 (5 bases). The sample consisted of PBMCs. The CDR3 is CASSLEGQGIAGYTF. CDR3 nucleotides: TGTGCCAGCAGCTTGGAGGGGCAGGGAATTGCTGGCTACACCTTC. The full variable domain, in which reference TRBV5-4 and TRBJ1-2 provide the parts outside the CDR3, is ETGVTQSPTHLIKTRGQQVTLRCSSQSGHNTVSWYQQALGQGPQFIFQYYREEENGRGNFPPRFSGLQFPNYSSELNVNALELDDSALYLCASSLEGQGIAGYTFGSGTRLTVV.